The 25 T cell receptor beta chains presented below share a single source sample, sequenced in a study of radiotherapy plus CTLA-4 blockade in lung cancer. The repertoire was sequenced with immunoSEQ multiplex PCR; TCRdb's copy has only in-frame clones and lacks some. The table shows 45,000 to 75,000 clones, with around four fifths occurring only once. The specimen was peripheral blood, collected from a patient treated with radiotherapy plus ipilimumab. All receptors derive from a human donor with non-small cell lung cancer who had a partial response to radiotherapy plus ipilimumab.

The rearrangement links TRBV27 to TRBJ1-1; 8 nucleotides line up with TRBD1. The CDR3 contains 15 residues. The V gene's germline CDR1 is MNHEY and CDR2 SMNVEV (reference sequence). The trim removed 2 bases at V and 4 bases at J, leaving 6 bases unmatched. The CDR3, as DNA: TGTGCCAGCAGTTTAAGCAGGGGGCTGGTCACTGAAGCTTTCTTT. Its protein product is CASSLSRGLVTEAFF.

V and J are TRBV5-1 and TRBJ2-7, with D possibly matching TRBD1 (6 bases). The germline V gene encodes CDR1 SGHRS and CDR2 YFSETQ. The CDR3 runs to 14 residues. V was pared by 4 bases and J by 0 bases, with 11 bases between. The CDR3 reads CASSGTGSSYEQYF. In DNA, the CDR3 is TGCGCCAGCAGCGGAACAGGGAGCTCCTACGAGCAGTACTTC. The full variable domain, completed using reference TRBV5-1 and TRBJ2-7, is KAGVTQTPRYLIKTRGQQVTLSCSPISGHRSVSWYQQTPGQGLQFLFEYFSETQRNKGNFPGRFSGRQFSNSRSEMNVSTLELGDSALYLCASSGTGSSYEQYFGPGTRLTVT.

The chain uses TRBV11-2 and TRBJ2-1; D not certain. The germline V gene encodes CDR1 SGHAT and CDR2 FQNNGV. This CDR3 spans 14 amino acids. V shed 1 base and J shed 7 bases, with 11 bases lying between them. CDR3 bases: TGTGCCAGCAGCTTAGCGGGTGTGGGTAATGAGCAGTTCTTC. Translation: CASSLAGVGNEQFF.

This chain connects TRBV7-2 to TRBJ2-2, with 8 bases identical to TRBD1. Unmatched junction bases numbered 3, after V lost 5 bases and J lost 4 bases. The CDR3 covers 14 residues. CDR1 SGHTA and CDR2 FQGNSA come from the germline V gene. The CDR3 reads CASSTDRVTGELFF. Written as DNA, the CDR3 is TGTGCCAGCAGCACGGACAGGGTCACCGGGGAGCTGTTTTTT. The complete variable domain, with remaining parts taken from reference TRBV7-2 and TRBJ2-2, reads GAGVSQSPSNKVTEKGKDVELRCDPISGHTALYWYRQSLGQGLEFLIYFQGNSAPDKSGLPSDRFSAERTGGSVSTLTIQRTQQEDSAVYLCASSTDRVTGELFFGEGSRLTVL.

The rearrangement joins TRBV14 to TRBJ2-5, with D unresolved. Germline loops: CDR1 SGHDN, CDR2 FVKESK. The V end was cut by 0 bases, the J end by 6 bases, with 8 bases between. The CDR3 is 13 residues long. The CDR3 DNA reads TGTGCCAGCAGCCAAGACATGGCCAAGACCCAGTACTTC. Protein: CASSQDMAKTQYF.

The chain couples TRBV6-5 to TRBJ1-2; a possible D gene is TRBD1 (5 bases). This CDR3 region has 11 residues. Between the trimmed V and J ends, which lost 6 bases and 5 bases, there was a span of 7 bases. CDR1 and CDR2 (germline): MNHEY, SVGAGI. The CDR3 loop is CASSPGYGYTF. CDR3 in DNA: TGTGCCAGCAGCCCAGGGTATGGCTACACCTTC.

The chain is built from TRBV7-2 and TRBJ2-7; 14 nucleotides line up with TRBD2. V dropped 5 bases and J dropped 5; count of bases not matched to a gene: 5. This CDR3 is built from 15 residues. Germline values: CDR1 SGHTA, CDR2 FQGNSA. CDR3 DNA: TGTGCCAGCAGCATGGGACTAGCGGGGGCCCACGAGCAGTACTTC. Encoded protein: CASSMGLAGAHEQYF.

This clone showed up just a few times. The chain joins TRBV18 to TRBJ2-2; D possibly corresponds to TRBD1 (5 bases). Germline CDR1 is KGHSH and CDR2 is LQKENI. The CDR3 sequence is 15 residues long. The V end lost 1 base, the J end lost 5 bases, and 11 bases lay between the germline ends. CDR3 in DNA: TGTGCCAGCTCACCACTGAAGACAGTAACCGGGGAGCTGTTTTTT. Protein: CASSPLKTVTGELFF.

V usage is TRBV6-5 and J usage is TRBJ2-2, with 9 bases aligning to TRBD2. Per germline, CDR1 MNHEY and CDR2 SVGAGI. The trim removed 10 bases at V and 8 bases at J, leaving 8 bases unmatched. There are 13 residues in the CDR3. CDR3 DNA sequence: TGTGCCACCTCCGGGACTAGCAGTGGGGAGCTGTTTTTT. Translating it yields CATSGTSSGELFF.

V gene TRBV2 combines with J gene TRBJ2-5, with 12 bases that match TRBD2. The ends lost 5 bases at V and 4 bases at J; junction bases unmatched: 11. This CDR3 has 17 residues. Germline V gene data show CDR1 as SNHLY and CDR2 as FYNNEI. CDR3 bases: TGTGCCAGCAGTCAACGGACTAGCGGGATCTCAGGAGAGACCCAGTACTTC. Residues: CASSQRTSGISGETQYF.

This clone was detected only once. The chain recombines TRBV29-1 with TRBJ2-1; 7 nucleotides agree with TRBD2. The CDR3 has 14 residues. The germline CDR1 and CDR2 sequences are SQVTM and ANQGSEA. Trimming took 6 bases from V and 3 from J; bases not matched to a gene: 8. The CDR3 sequence: CSVGDYLLYNEQFF. Here the CDR3 DNA reads TGCAGCGTGGGGGACTACTTACTCTACAATGAGCAGTTCTTC.

This clone was detected a few times. J is TRBJ1-1 and V is TRBV6-1; D is ambiguous. The CDR3 is made up of 14 amino acids. Germline V gives CDR1 MNHNS, CDR2 SASEGT. V was shortened by 6 bases and J by 0 bases, with 11 bases between the two germline ends. The CDR3 region has the DNA TGTGCCAGCAGCTTAATTGACTTGAACACTGAAGCTTTCTTT. Translating gives CASSLIDLNTEAFF.

This clone was picked up a small number of times. The genes are TRBV9 and TRBJ1-1; 11 bases align to TRBD1. V dropped 3 bases and J dropped 0; count of bases not matched to a gene: 4. Germline values: CDR1 SGDLS, CDR2 YYNGEE. This CDR3 contains 16 residues. The CDR3 sequence: CASSEGTGGMNTEAFF. The CDR3, as DNA: TGTGCCAGCAGCGAGGGGACAGGGGGAATGAACACTGAAGCTTTCTTT.

The V call is TRBV25-1, the J call TRBJ1-2; D is ambiguous. Between the trimmed V and J ends, which lost 6 bases and 10 bases, there was a span of 12 bases. The V gene's germline CDR1 is MGHDK and CDR2 SYGVNS. CDR3 length: 11 amino acids. CDR3 region: CASSKRHHYTF. The CDR3 nucleotides read TGTGCCAGCAGCAAACGACACCACTACACCTTC.

The chain's CDR3 is CASRPPDRVWEQYF. CDR3 nucleotides: TGCGCCAGCCGTCCGCCCGACAGGGTCTGGGAGCAGTACTTC. This chain links TRBV5-1 with TRBJ2-7, with 7 bases lining up with TRBD1. Trimming cost V 7 bases and J 7 bases; bases outside gene matches: 14. Per germline, CDR1 SGHRS and CDR2 YFSETQ. The CDR3 is 14 amino acids. Combining the CDR3 with reference TRBV5-1 and TRBJ2-7 gives the whole variable domain KAGVTQTPRYLIKTRGQQVTLSCSPISGHRSVSWYQQTPGQGLQFLFEYFSETQRNKGNFPGRFSGRQFSNSRSEMNVSTLELGDSALYLCASRPPDRVWEQYFGPGTRLTVT.

CDR3 residues: CASSPRQGSSYEQYF. The CDR3 DNA sequence: TGTGCCAGCAGTCCCAGACAGGGGTCCTCCTACGAGCAGTACTTC. The rearrangement links TRBV6-5 to TRBJ2-7; 8 nucleotides align to TRBD1. The CDR3 covers 15 residues. The J segment lost 0 bases and the V segment lost 5 bases, leaving 6 bases of the junction unmatched. In germline, CDR1 is MNHEY, CDR2 SVGAGI.

The chain is built from TRBV5-1 and TRBJ2-3, with no clear D. The V end was cut by 0 bases, the J end by 6 bases, with 5 bases between. The CDR3 runs to 12 residues. The germline V gene has CDR1 SGHRS and CDR2 YFSETQ. CDR3 protein: CASSLARDTQYF. In nucleotides, the CDR3 is TGCGCCAGCAGCTTGGCTAGGGATACGCAGTATTTT.

This clone was seen a few times. The CDR3: CASSSYRGRGSPLHF. CDR3 DNA sequence: TGTGCCAGCAGCTCGTACAGGGGGCGCGGGTCACCCCTCCACTTT. V is TRBV11-2 and J is TRBJ1-6; TRBD1 aligns across 9 bases. This CDR3 has 15 amino acids. J was trimmed by 10 bases and V by 4 bases; bases with no gene match: 8. In germline, CDR1 is SGHAT, CDR2 FQNNGV. The full variable domain, its missing parts supplied by reference TRBV11-2 and TRBJ1-6, is EAGVAQSPRYKIIEKRQSVAFWCNPISGHATLYWYQQILGQGPKLLIQFQNNGVVDDSQLPKDRFSAERLKGVDSTLKIQPAKLEDSAVYLCASSSYRGRGSPLHFGNGTRLTVT.

The chain combines TRBV28 with TRBJ2-1; 11 positions match TRBD2. The germline gives CDR1 MDHEN, CDR2 SYDVKM. CDR3 length: 15 residues. The J segment lost 5 bases and the V segment lost 5 bases, leaving 5 bases of the junction unmatched. CDR3 loop: CASSQTSGDNNEQFF. CDR3 DNA: TGTGCCAGCAGTCAGACTAGCGGGGACAACAATGAGCAGTTCTTC.

This clone occurred a few times. As DNA, the CDR3 is TGCGCCAGCAGCCGGACTAGCGGGGAGAGGGAGCAGTACTTC. Protein product: CASSRTSGEREQYF. The genes are TRBV5-1 and TRBJ2-7, with 12 bases lining up with TRBD2. With V trimmed by 4 bases and J by 7 bases, 6 bases remained unmatched. CDR3 size: 14 residues. Germline V gene data show CDR1 as SGHRS and CDR2 as YFSETQ.

J is TRBJ1-5 and V is TRBV11-3; D is possibly TRBD1 (6 bases). The V end was cut by 0 bases, the J end by 6 bases, with 15 bases between. This CDR3 has 16 amino acids. In germline, CDR1 is SGHNT, CDR2 YENEEA. CDR3 in DNA: TGTGCCAGCAGCTTAGATTTTGGGGGCTTAAGTCAGCCCCAGCATTTT. This sequence encodes CASSLDFGGLSQPQHF.

This clone was counted a few times. This chain uses TRBV4-1 with TRBJ2-1, with D possibly matching TRBD2 (6 bases). This CDR3 region has 16 residues. Trimming took 1 base from V and 4 from J, leaving 14 bases between them. Germline V CDR1 and CDR2: MGHRA, YSYEKL. CDR3 loop: CASSQAMGGVYNEQFF. The CDR3 DNA follows: TGCGCCAGCAGCCAAGCAATGGGCGGGGTTTACAATGAGCAGTTCTTC.

This chain uses TRBV5-1 with TRBJ2-1; D might be TRBD2 (6 bases). This CDR3 region has 15 residues. Looked up from germline, CDR1 is SGHRS and CDR2 is YFSETQ. Trimming shortened V by 2 bases and J by 5 bases, and 14 bases separated the two germline ends. The CDR3 loop is CASSFTSKTNNEQFF. As DNA, the CDR3 is TGCGCCAGCAGCTTCACTAGCAAAACTAACAATGAGCAGTTCTTC.

The chain employs TRBV5-5 and TRBJ1-1; tentatively, D is TRBD1 (6 bases). CDR1 is SGHKS, CDR2 YYEKEE, per germline (reference sequence). The ends were cut back, 2 bases at V and 5 bases at J, with 10 bases in the middle. This CDR3 has 13 residues. CDR3 DNA: TGTGCCAGCAGCTTAGCTGACAGGACTGAAGCTTTCTTT. Amino acids: CASSLADRTEAFF.

J is TRBJ1-3 and V is TRBV29-1, with D tentatively TRBD1 (5 bases). V was clipped by 1 base and J by 5 bases, with 12 bases between them. The CDR3 runs to 14 residues. Germline V CDR1 and CDR2: SQVTM, ANQGSEA. CDR3 coding DNA: TGCAGCGTTGAAGTGGCGGCAGGGAGAAACACCATATATTTT. Its translation is CSVEVAAGRNTIYF.